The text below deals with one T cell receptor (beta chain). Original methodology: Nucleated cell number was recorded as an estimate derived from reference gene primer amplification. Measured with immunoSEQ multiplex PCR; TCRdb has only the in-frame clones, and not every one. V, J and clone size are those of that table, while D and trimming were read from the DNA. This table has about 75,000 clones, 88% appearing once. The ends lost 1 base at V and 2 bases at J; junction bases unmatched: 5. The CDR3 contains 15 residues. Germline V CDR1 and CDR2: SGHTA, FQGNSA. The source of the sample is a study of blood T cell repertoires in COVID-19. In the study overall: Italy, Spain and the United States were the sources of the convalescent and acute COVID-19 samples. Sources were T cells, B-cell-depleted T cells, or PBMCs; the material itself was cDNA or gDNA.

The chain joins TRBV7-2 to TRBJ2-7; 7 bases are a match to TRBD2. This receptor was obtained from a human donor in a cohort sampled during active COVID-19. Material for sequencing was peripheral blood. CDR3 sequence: CASSLESAGTYEQYF. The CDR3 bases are TGTGCCAGCAGCTTAGAGTCAGCGGGGACCTACGAGCAGTACTTC.